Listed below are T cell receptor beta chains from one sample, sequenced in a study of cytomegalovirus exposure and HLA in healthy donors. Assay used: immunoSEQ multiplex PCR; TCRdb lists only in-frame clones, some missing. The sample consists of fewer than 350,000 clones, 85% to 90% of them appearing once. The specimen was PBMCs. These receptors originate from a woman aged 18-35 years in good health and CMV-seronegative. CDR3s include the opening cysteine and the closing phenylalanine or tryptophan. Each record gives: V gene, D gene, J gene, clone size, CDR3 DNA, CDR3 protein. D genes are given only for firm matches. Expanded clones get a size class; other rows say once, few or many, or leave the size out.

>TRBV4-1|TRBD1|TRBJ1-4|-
TGCGCCAGCAGCCTAAACAGGGGTAATGAAAAACTGTTTTTT
CASSLNRGNEKLFF
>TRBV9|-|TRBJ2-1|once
TGTGCCAGCAGCACCACAAACAATGAGCAGTTCTTC
CASSTTNNEQFF
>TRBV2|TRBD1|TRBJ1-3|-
TGTGCCAGCTCGGACAGGGGGCTCGGAAACACCATATATTTT
CASSDRGLGNTIYF
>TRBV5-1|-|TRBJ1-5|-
TGCGCCAGCAGCTTGGAAGGGGTTTTCAATCAGCCCCAGCATTTT
CASSLEGVFNQPQHF
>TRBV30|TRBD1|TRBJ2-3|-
TGTGCCTCGGTTGGGACAGGGCTTAACACAGATACGCAGTATTTT
CASVGTGLNTDTQYF
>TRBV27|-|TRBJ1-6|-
TGTGCCAGCACCGACTACAGGGAAAATTCACCCCTCCACTTT
CASTDYRENSPLHF
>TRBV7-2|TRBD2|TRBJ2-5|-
TGTGCCAGCAGCCGAGGACTAGCTGGAGAGACCCAGTACTTC
CASSRGLAGETQYF
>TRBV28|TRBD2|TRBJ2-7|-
TGTGCCAGCAGTTTAGAGGCTAGCGGGGATTTCTACGAGCAGTACTTC
CASSLEASGDFYEQYF
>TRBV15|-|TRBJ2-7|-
TGTGCCACCAGCAGAGCCGCGGGGCCTTCCTACGAGCAGTACTTC
CATSRAAGPSYEQYF
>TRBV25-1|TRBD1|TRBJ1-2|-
TGTGCCAGCAGTGAAGTTCGACAGGGGGATGGCTACACCTTC
CASSEVRQGDGYTF
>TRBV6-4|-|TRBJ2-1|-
TGTGCCAGCAGTGATACAATAGCATCCTACAATGAGCAGTTCTTC
CASSDTIASYNEQFF
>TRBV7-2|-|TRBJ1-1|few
TGTGCCAGCTTTAGGGGTTACACTGAAGCTTTCTTT
CASFRGYTEAFF
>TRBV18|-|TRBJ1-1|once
TGTGCCAGCCGCAGGGAACCTGAGAACGGTGAAGCTTTCTTT
CASRREPENGEAFF
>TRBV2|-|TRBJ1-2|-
TGTGCCACCACGGGGGAATATGACTACACCTTC
CATTGEYDYTF
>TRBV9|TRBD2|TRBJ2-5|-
TGTGCCAGCAGCGACGGTAGCGGGGGGAAAGAGACCCAGTACTTC
CASSDGSGGKETQYF
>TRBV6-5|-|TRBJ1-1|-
TGTGCCAGCAGTTACTCCTGGGGCAGGGTGAACACTGAAGCTTTCTTT
CASSYSWGRVNTEAFF
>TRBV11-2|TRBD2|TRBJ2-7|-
TGTGCCAGCAGCTTAGGGGGGGGTGCCTACGAGCAGTACTTC
CASSLGGGAYEQYF
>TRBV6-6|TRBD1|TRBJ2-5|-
TGTGCCAGCAGAGCACTTCCGGGACAGGGTGGGGAGACCCAGTACTTC
CASRALPGQGGETQYF